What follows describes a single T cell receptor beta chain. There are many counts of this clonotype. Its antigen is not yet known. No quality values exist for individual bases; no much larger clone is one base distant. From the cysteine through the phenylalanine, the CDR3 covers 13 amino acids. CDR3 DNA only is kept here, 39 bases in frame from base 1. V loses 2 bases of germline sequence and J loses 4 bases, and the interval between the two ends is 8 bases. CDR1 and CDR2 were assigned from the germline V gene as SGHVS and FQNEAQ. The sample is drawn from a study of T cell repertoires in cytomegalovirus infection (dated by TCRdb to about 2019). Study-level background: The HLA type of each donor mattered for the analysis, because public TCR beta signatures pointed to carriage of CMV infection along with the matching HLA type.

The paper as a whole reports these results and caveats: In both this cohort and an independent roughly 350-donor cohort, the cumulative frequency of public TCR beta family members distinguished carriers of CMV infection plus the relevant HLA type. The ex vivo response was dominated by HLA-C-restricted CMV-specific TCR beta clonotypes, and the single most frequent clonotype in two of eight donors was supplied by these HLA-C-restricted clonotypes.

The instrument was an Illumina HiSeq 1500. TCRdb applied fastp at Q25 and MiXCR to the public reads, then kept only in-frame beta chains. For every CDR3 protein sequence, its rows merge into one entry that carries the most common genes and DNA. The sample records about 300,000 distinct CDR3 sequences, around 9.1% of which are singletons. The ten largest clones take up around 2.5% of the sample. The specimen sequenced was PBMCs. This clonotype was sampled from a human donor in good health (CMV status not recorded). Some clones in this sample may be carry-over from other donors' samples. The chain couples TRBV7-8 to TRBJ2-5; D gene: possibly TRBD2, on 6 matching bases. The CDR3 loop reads CASSLTGLETQYF. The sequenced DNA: TGTGCCAGCAGCTTAACGGGACTAGAGACCCAGTACTTC.